This T cell receptor beta chain was sequenced for a study of human T cells and chemical hapten exposure. Findings and limits, study-wide: DPC sensitization left the count of TCRs above 1 in 1000 unchanged. Large CDR3 similarity clusters arose significantly more often from expanded TCRs than from controls.

The time point here: patch test 2, 6 weeks after DPC sensitization. Indicated treatment: therapeutic diphenylcyclopropenone sensitization with weekly scalp DPC. Whole blood that had not been fractionated was the source of extracted total RNA. TCRdb reprocessed the RACE reads with MiXCR, giving one entry per CDR3 protein. The table includes tens of thousands of distinct CDR3 sequences, 9.5% to 10% detected once. Points on this clonotype: Its antigen is undetermined.

This clonotype was obtained from a woman aged 45-60 years with alopecia areata. Some clones in this sample may be carry-over from other donors' samples. The specimen was whole blood, collected in connection with sensitization to the hapten diphenylcyclopropenone (DPC).

This chain's CDR3 is CASSLLPFYEQYF. In nucleotides, the CDR3 is TGTGCCAGCAGTCTATTACCCTTCTACGAGCAGTACTTC. The gene calls are TRBV12-3 or TRBV12-4 and TRBJ2-7, with D hard to call. This CDR3 is built from 13 residues. V lost 5 bases and J lost 3, with 11 bases in between.